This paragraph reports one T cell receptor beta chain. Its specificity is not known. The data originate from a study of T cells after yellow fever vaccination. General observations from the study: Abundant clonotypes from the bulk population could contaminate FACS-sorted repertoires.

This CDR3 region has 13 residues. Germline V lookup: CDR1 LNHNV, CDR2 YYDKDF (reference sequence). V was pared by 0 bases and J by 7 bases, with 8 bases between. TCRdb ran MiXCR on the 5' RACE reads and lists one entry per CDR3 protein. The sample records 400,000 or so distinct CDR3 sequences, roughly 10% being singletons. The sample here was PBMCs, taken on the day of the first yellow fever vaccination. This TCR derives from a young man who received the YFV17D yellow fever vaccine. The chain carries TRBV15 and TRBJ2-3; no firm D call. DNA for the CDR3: TGTGCCACCAGCAGAGATTTAAGAAATACGCAGTATTTT. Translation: CATSRDLRNTQYF.